What follows are 25 T cell receptor beta chains derived from one specimen sequenced in a study of CD8+ T cells in alopecia areata. RNA was extracted and reverse transcribed into cDNA as the sequencing template. Clones were sequenced by immunoSEQ multiplex PCR, and TCRdb holds only the in-frame ones, with some missing. The profile shows approximately 150,000 clones, over 70% of them singletons. The sample here was CD8+ T cells sorted from blood, taken at week 0. The receptor source for this set is a human donor with alopecia areata.

This clone occurred a few times. The chain has TRBV7-9 and TRBJ2-1; TRBD1 aligns across 7 bases. Germline values: CDR1 SEHNR, CDR2 FQNEAQ (reference sequence). The CDR3 loop spans 14 amino acids. V dropped 2 bases and J dropped 4; count of bases not matched to a gene: 2. The CDR3 reads CASSLRDSYNEQFF. The DNA for the CDR3 is TGTGCCAGCAGCTTAAGGGACAGTTACAATGAGCAGTTCTTC.

The J gene is TRBJ2-3, the V gene TRBV7-6; the D is unclear. The CDR3 runs to 12 residues. CDR1 and CDR2 from the germline V gene are SGHVS and FNYEAQ. With 5 bases removed from V and 3 bases from J, the gap between germline ends came to 6 bases. DNA of the CDR3: TGTGCCAGCAGCGCCTATACAGATACGCAGTATTTT. It yields the protein CASSAYTDTQYF.

CDR3 in DNA: TGCAGCGTCCATACAGGGAATGCCTACAATGAGCAGTTCTTC. Protein: CSVHTGNAYNEQFF. The V gene is TRBV29-1, the J gene TRBJ2-1; D may be TRBD1 (6 bases). Germline V gene data show CDR1 as SQVTM and CDR2 as ANQGSEA. V lost 6 bases and J 2 bases, leaving 14 bases between the germline ends. This CDR3 contains 14 residues.

V gene TRBV13 combines with J gene TRBJ2-1; tentatively, D is TRBD2 (6 bases). Germline-derived CDR1 and CDR2 are PRHDT and FYEKMQ (reference sequence). This CDR3 spans 16 amino acids. V lost 3 bases to trimming and J lost 5 bases, with 17 bases between them. The CDR3 reads CASSFLYGGTDNEQFF. The CDR3 DNA sequence: TGTGCCAGCAGCTTCCTATATGGTGGGACTGACAATGAGCAGTTCTTC. Using reference TRBV13 and TRBJ2-1 for the parts outside the CDR3, the full variable domain is AAGVIQSPRHLIKEKRETATLKCYPIPRHDTVYWYQQGPGQDPQFLISFYEKMQSDKGSIPDRFSAQQFSDYHSELNMSSLELGDSALYFCASSFLYGGTDNEQFFGPGTRLTVL.

The CDR3 region is CSVEPGSGHTDTQYF. The CDR3 DNA is TGCAGCGTTGAACCTGGCTCGGGTCACACAGATACGCAGTATTTT. The chain couples TRBV29-1 to TRBJ2-3; D not certain. This CDR3 spans 15 amino acids. V shed 2 bases and J shed 2 bases, with 14 bases lying between them. From germline, CDR1 is SQVTM and CDR2 ANQGSEA.

The CDR3 loop is CASSLVVQGSTDTQYF. CDR3 nucleotides: TGTGCCAGCAGCTTAGTCGTTCAGGGGAGCACAGATACGCAGTATTTT. The chain uses TRBV11-2 and TRBJ2-3; tentatively, D is TRBD1 (6 bases). With 1 base removed from V and 0 bases from J, the gap between germline ends came to 11 bases. Germline V gene data show CDR1 as SGHAT and CDR2 as FQNNGV. The CDR3 contains 16 residues.

CDR3 residues: CASSGYDTDTQYF. In DNA form, the CDR3 reads TGTGCCAGCAGCGGATATGACACAGATACGCAGTATTTT. This chain joins TRBV9 and TRBJ2-3; D is ambiguous. Germline V gene data show CDR1 as SGDLS and CDR2 as YYNGEE. V lost 3 bases to trimming and J lost 2 bases, with 7 bases between them. The CDR3 is 13 residues long.

This rearrangement joins TRBV7-6 to TRBJ1-6; 8 positions match TRBD1. This CDR3 spans 16 amino acids. The ends lost 5 bases at V and 9 bases at J; junction bases unmatched: 12. Germline V gives CDR1 SGHVS, CDR2 FNYEAQ. DNA for the CDR3: TGTGCCAGCAGCAACACAGGGGGATTCCTCCCTTCACCCCTCCACTTT. The encoded protein is CASSNTGGFLPSPLHF.

This chain connects TRBV27 to TRBJ2-3; D possibly corresponds to TRBD1 (5 bases). V was trimmed by 3 bases and J by 2 bases, leaving 6 bases between them. CDR1 is MNHEY, CDR2 SMNVEV, per germline (reference sequence). This CDR3 spans 13 amino acids. CDR3 coding DNA: TGTGCCAGCAGTTTTGGGGCCACAGATACGCAGTATTTT. Translated, it gives CASSFGATDTQYF.

This clone was seen just once. This chain connects TRBV12-5 to TRBJ2-4; D unclear. Per the germline V gene, CDR1 is LGHNT and CDR2 is FRNRAP. The CDR3 totals 13 residues. V lost 5 bases and J lost 5, with 10 bases in between. The CDR3 DNA reads TGTGCTAGTGGTGCTGCAGGAGAAAACATTCAGTACTTC. Its translation is CASGAAGENIQYF.

The chain recombines TRBV10-2 with TRBJ2-2; D unclear. The CDR3 extends over 13 amino acids. Germline V gene lookup returns CDR1 WSHSY and CDR2 SAAADI. The ends were cut back, 10 bases at V and 0 bases at J, with 9 bases in the middle. The DNA of the CDR3 is TGCGCCACCCGACAAGCGAACACCGGGGAGCTGTTTTTT. As protein: CATRQANTGELFF.

The chain carries TRBV27 and TRBJ2-7; 9 positions match TRBD1. The CDR3 totals 15 residues. The V gene's germline CDR1 is MNHEY and CDR2 SMNVEV (reference sequence). The V and J ends lost 3 bases and 3 bases, in that order; junction bases with no gene match: 6. The CDR3 protein is CASSFTGTGSYEQYF. The DNA for the CDR3 is TGTGCCAGCAGTTTCACCGGGACAGGGAGCTACGAGCAGTACTTC.

This chain's CDR3 is CASSSPSGGFTGELFF. CDR3 bases: TGTGCCAGCAGCAGTCCTAGCGGAGGTTTCACCGGGGAGCTGTTTTTT. The rearrangement uses TRBV4-2 and TRBJ2-2; 7 nucleotides line up with TRBD2. V was clipped by 5 bases and J by 4 bases; unmatched bases: 10. The V gene's germline CDR1 is LGHNA and CDR2 YNFKEQ. This CDR3 is built from 16 residues.

This clone was observed a few times. At one end, the junction sequence differs from germline, possibly due to a read error. The chain uses TRBV6-5 and TRBJ2-2, with D perhaps TRBD1 (6 bases). Germline CDR1 is MNHEY and CDR2 is SVGAGI. This CDR3 is 15 amino acids long. The CDR3, as DNA: TGTGCCAGCAGTTACGGGGGCACGAAAACCGGGGAGCTGTTTTTT. Its translation: CASSYGGTKTGELFF.

V gene TRBV7-8 combines with J gene TRBJ2-3, with 11 bases lining up with TRBD2. The CDR3 totals 16 residues. The V gene's germline CDR1 is SGHVS and CDR2 FQNEAQ. J was trimmed by 1 base and V by 4 bases; bases with no gene match: 4. The CDR3 reads CASSSTSGAGTDTQYF. In DNA, the CDR3 is TGTGCCAGCAGCTCGACTAGCGGGGCCGGCACAGATACGCAGTATTTT.

V gene TRBV7-9 combines with J gene TRBJ2-1; 7 bases are shared with TRBD1. V lost 4 bases and J lost 12; bases outside the gene matches: 3. The CDR3 consists of 11 residues. CDR1 SEHNR and CDR2 FQNEAQ come from the germline V gene (reference sequence). CDR3 amino acids: CASSWDRGQFF. As DNA, the CDR3 is TGTGCCAGCAGCTGGGACAGAGGGCAGTTCTTC.

The chain combines TRBV9 with TRBJ2-2; D might be TRBD2 (6 bases). From germline, CDR1 is SGDLS and CDR2 YYNGEE. Trimming cost V 4 bases and J 4 bases, with 14 bases left between them. The length of the CDR3 is 15 residues. CDR3 sequence: CASSLGDLSTGELFF. The CDR3 DNA follows: TGTGCCAGCAGCCTGGGGGACTTAAGCACCGGGGAGCTGTTTTTT.

Points on this clone: Compared with germline, one end of the junction differs, possibly owing to a read error. J is TRBJ2-1 and V is TRBV14, with D maybe TRBD2 (5 bases). Germline values: CDR1 SGHDN, CDR2 FVKESK. The CDR3 sequence is 15 residues long. The CDR3 spells CASSEEWRSYNEQFF. CDR3 in DNA: TGTGCCAGCAGCGAAGAATGGAGGTCCTACAATGAGCAGTTCTTC.

The chain recombines TRBV27 with TRBJ1-2, with D possibly being TRBD1 (5 bases). Per the germline V gene, CDR1 is MNHEY and CDR2 is SMNVEV (reference sequence). With 3 bases removed from V and 4 bases from J, the gap between germline ends came to 9 bases. This CDR3 is 13 amino acids long. In nucleotides, the CDR3 is TGTGCCAGCAGTTTTGGGCAGGGCTATGGCTACACCTTC. Its protein product is CASSFGQGYGYTF.

The chain links TRBV7-9 to TRBJ2-7; D perhaps matches TRBD2 (5 bases). Trimming took off 5 bases at V and 4 bases at J, with 15 bases between the two ends. The CDR3 sequence is 14 residues long. Germline CDR1 SEHNR, CDR2 FQNEAQ (reference sequence). The CDR3: CASSPRDFFYEQYF. The DNA of the CDR3 is TGTGCCAGCAGCCCCCGGGATTTCTTTTACGAGCAGTACTTC.

V is TRBV29-1 and J is TRBJ2-7; 10 nucleotides line up with TRBD2. The CDR3 has 13 residues. From germline, CDR1 is SQVTM and CDR2 ANQGSEA. After removal of 5 bases from V and 4 bases from J, the junction contained 5 bases not matched to a gene. CDR3 DNA sequence: TGCAGCGTTCAGGAGCGGGGGGGTTACGAGCAGTACTTC. Residues: CSVQERGGYEQYF.

CDR3 protein: CASRALAGVTDTQYF. The CDR3 bases are TGTGCCAGCAGAGCCCTAGCGGGGGTGACAGATACGCAGTATTTT. The gene calls are TRBV2 and TRBJ2-3, with 10 bases aligning to TRBD2. Trimming cost V 6 bases and J 3 bases; bases outside gene matches: 6. Per germline, CDR1 SNHLY and CDR2 FYNNEI. The CDR3 runs to 15 residues.

The chain employs TRBV7-8 and TRBJ2-2; 7 positions match TRBD1. The J segment lost 4 bases and the V segment lost 1 base, leaving 9 bases of the junction unmatched. Germline-derived CDR1 and CDR2 are SGHVS and FQNEAQ. CDR3 length equals 17 residues. CDR3 nucleotide sequence: TGTGCCAGCAGCTTAGGGTTGGCAGGGGGTGTCACCGGGGAGCTGTTTTTT. It specifies CASSLGLAGGVTGELFF.

This chain uses TRBV23-1 with TRBJ2-3, with 8 bases fitting TRBD2. TRBV23-1 is treated as an ORF (open reading frame) with a function not yet certain. J was trimmed by 6 bases and V by 2 bases; bases with no gene match: 10. CDR3 length: 16 amino acids. The CDR3 spells CASSQGKLAVVDTQYF. As DNA, the CDR3 is TGCGCCAGCAGTCAAGGCAAACTAGCGGTAGTGGATACGCAGTATTTT.

This clone was picked up one time. This rearrangement joins TRBV5-1 to TRBJ1-2, with 7 bases aligning to TRBD1. The germline V gene has CDR1 SGHRS and CDR2 YFSETQ. Trimming cost V 0 bases and J 6 bases; bases outside gene matches: 8. This CDR3 is 15 amino acids long. The CDR3 spells CASSLEVSTGDGYTF. The CDR3 DNA sequence: TGCGCCAGCAGCTTGGAGGTTTCAACAGGGGATGGCTACACCTTC.